These 25 T cell receptor beta chains came from one sample sequenced in a study of T cells expressing NK-cell markers. TCRdb re-called the 5' RACE reads; every CDR3 protein appears as one record, without DNA. The sample has 550,000 or so distinct CDR3 sequences; the top ten hold about 3.6%. The sample comprised blood T cells: a sorted CD56 or NKG2C T cell subset, CD4+ or CD8+ T cells, or bulk PBMC T cells (not recorded which). These receptors were obtained from a man younger than 35 in good health.

The rearrangement joins TRBV20-1 to TRBJ1-6; TCRdb outputs TRBD1, but without DNA this stays unchecked. CDR3 length equals 15 residues. CDR1 and CDR2 (germline): DFQATT, SNEGSKA (reference sequence). Here the CDR3 reads CSARSPGQVDSPLHF.

This rearrangement joins TRBV3-1 to TRBJ2-1; TCRdb's assignment of TRBD2 cannot be checked, as there is no DNA. Per the germline V gene, CDR1 is LGHDT and CDR2 is YNNKEL (reference sequence). CDR3 length: 15 residues. The CDR3 spells CASSQEVLAGDEQFF.

This chain joins TRBV20-1 and TRBJ2-3; TCRdb lists TRBD2, though no DNA is available to test this call. This CDR3 is built from 14 residues. Germline values: CDR1 DFQATT, CDR2 SNEGSKA (reference sequence). This CDR3 is CSAELADLTDTQYF.

The chain combines TRBV13 with TRBJ1-2. CDR3 size: 15 residues. Looked up from germline, CDR1 is PRHDT and CDR2 is FYEKMQ (reference sequence). The CDR3 region is CASSPTGTAFWGYTF.

This chain joins TRBV9 and TRBJ2-2; TCRdb indicates TRBD1, and absent DNA this call remains unverified. The V gene's germline CDR1 is SGDLS and CDR2 YYNGEE. The length of the CDR3 is 15 residues. Here the CDR3 reads CASSVGVPRDGELFF.

This rearrangement joins TRBV29-1 to TRBJ1-2. CDR3 length equals 12 residues. The germline V gene has CDR1 SQVTM and CDR2 ANQGSEA. CDR3 in amino acids: CSVGPARYGYTF.

The J gene is TRBJ1-5, the V gene TRBV7-8. The V gene's germline CDR1 is SGHVS and CDR2 FQNEAQ. The CDR3 loop spans 16 amino acids. Here the CDR3 reads CASSSILGSSNQPQHF.

The chain joins TRBV20-1 to TRBJ1-1; without DNA, the TCRdb call of TRBD1 cannot be checked. The CDR3 consists of 15 residues. CDR1 and CDR2 from the germline V gene are DFQATT and SNEGSKA (reference sequence). The CDR3: CSAEGTGFVVTEAFF.

The rearrangement links TRBV4-3 to TRBJ2-3. Germline V lookup: CDR1 LGHNA, CDR2 YSLEER. The CDR3 contains 16 residues. CDR3 amino acids: CASSQDLRFSTDTQYF.

The chain employs TRBV20-1 and TRBJ2-1; the D call of TRBD2 rests on TCRdb alone, since no DNA is present to check it. Germline V CDR1 and CDR2: DFQATT, SNEGSKA (reference sequence). This CDR3 is built from 13 residues. The CDR3 reads CSASAGAGHEQFF.

The chain couples TRBV7-3 to TRBJ2-3; TCRdb selects TRBD2, and the lack of DNA leaves this call unchecked. The CDR3 totals 13 residues. Germline CDR1 is SGHTA and CDR2 is FQGTGA. CDR3 protein: CASSLASPATQYF.

This chain joins TRBV18 and TRBJ2-6. Germline assignment: CDR1 KGHSH and CDR2 LQKENI. The CDR3 consists of 13 residues. CDR3 in amino acids: CASELSGANVLTF. Full variable domain (remainder filled in from reference TRBV18 and TRBJ2-6): NAGVMQNPRHLVRRRGQEARLRCSPMKGHSHVYWYRQLPEEGLKFMVYLQKENIIDESGMPKERFSAEFPKEGPSILRIQQVVRGDSAAYFCASELSGANVLTFGAGSRLTVL.

The CDR3 is CAISESDFYSNQPQHF. The chain uses TRBV10-3 and TRBJ1-5. This CDR3 spans 16 amino acids. Germline V CDR1 and CDR2: ENHRY, SYGVKD.

The rearrangement links TRBV5-5 to TRBJ2-2. The CDR3 spans 15 residues. Germline V gene sequence: CDR1 SGHKS, CDR2 YYEKEE (reference sequence). The CDR3 here is CATQLGGLNTGELFF.

The chain links TRBV28 to TRBJ2-3; TCRdb lists TRBD1, though no DNA is available to test this call. The CDR3 contains 16 residues. CDR1 and CDR2 from the germline V gene are MDHEN and SYDVKM. The CDR3 here is CASTPGVARYTDTQYF.

The chain uses TRBV29-1 and TRBJ2-7. From germline, CDR1 is SQVTM and CDR2 ANQGSEA. This CDR3 contains 16 residues. This CDR3 is CSVATVASGTSYEQYF.

V and J are TRBV5-1 and TRBJ2-5. The CDR3 length is 13 residues. Germline CDR1 reads SGHRS; CDR2 reads YFSETQ. CDR3 amino acids: CASSLVRGETQYF. The full variable domain, in which reference TRBV5-1 and TRBJ2-5 provide the parts outside the CDR3, is KAGVTQTPRYLIKTRGQQVTLSCSPISGHRSVSWYQQTPGQGLQFLFEYFSETQRNKGNFPGRFSGRQFSNSRSEMNVSTLELGDSALYLCASSLVRGETQYFGPGTRLLVL.

The chain joins TRBV28 to TRBJ2-7; no DNA is available, so the TRBD2 call from TCRdb remains unchecked. The germline gives CDR1 MDHEN, CDR2 SYDVKM. This CDR3 has 12 amino acids. CDR3 sequence: CASSSSPEQPYF.

V is TRBV5-1 and J is TRBJ2-3. This CDR3 has 13 amino acids. Germline CDR1 and CDR2: SGHRS and YFSETQ. CDR3 loop: CASSGFSTDTQYF.

The chain carries TRBV11-1 and TRBJ2-1; TCRdb's D call of TRBD2 is untestable without DNA. The CDR3 extends over 18 amino acids. Germline V gene sequence: CDR1 SGHAT, CDR2 FQDESV (reference sequence). The CDR3 loop is CASSLDAPLSGRSNEQFF.

The chain employs TRBV7-8 and TRBJ2-1; the TRBD2 assignment by TCRdb is unverifiable without DNA. The CDR3 runs 19 residues. The germline gives CDR1 SGHVS, CDR2 FQNEAQ. CDR3 amino acids: CASSLAGARGDASYNEQFF.

The chain employs TRBV7-8 and TRBJ1-1. The CDR3 is made up of 15 amino acids. Germline assignment: CDR1 SGHVS and CDR2 FQNEAQ. CDR3 amino acids: CASSLRWQVGTEAFF.

The CDR3 here is CASSTAQPDTQYF. The gene calls are TRBV7-9 and TRBJ2-3; the D gene TCRdb calls, TRBD1, cannot be checked with no DNA. Germline V gene lookup returns CDR1 SEHNR and CDR2 FQNEAQ (reference sequence). The CDR3 runs 13 residues.

The V gene is TRBV6-5, the J gene TRBJ2-2. The CDR3 contains 13 residues. Germline lookup yields CDR1 MNHEY and CDR2 SVGAGI. The CDR3 reads CASSYGSWGELFF.

V and J are TRBV6-5 and TRBJ2-1; the D call from TCRdb, TRBD2, cannot be confirmed without DNA. The CDR3 runs 12 residues. In germline, CDR1 is MNHEY, CDR2 SVGAGI. The CDR3 loop is CASRLAGHEQFF.